Following are 32 T cell receptor beta chains from one sample sequenced in a study of metastatic and nonmetastatic thyroid tumors. TCRdb re-analyzed the PCR reads using MiXCR. The repertoire holds around 50,000 clones, with approximately 20% as singletons. Not a single patient had been given any form of treatment at any point before undergoing thyroid surgery. Sequencing was performed on blood. The origin of the receptors is a male donor with papillary thyroid cancer or a benign thyroid nodule (not recorded which). Some clones in this sample may be carry-over from other donors' samples.

The gene calls are TRBV24-1 and TRBJ2-1; 7 positions agree with TRBD1. V was pared by 4 bases and J by 8 bases, with 7 bases of the junction left unmatched. CDR1 KGHDR and CDR2 SFDVKD come from the germline V gene. CDR3 length: 14 residues. This CDR3 reads CATSDTVTGYEQFF. The CDR3 bases are TGTGCCACCAGTGACACAGTGACAGGGTATGAGCAGTTCTTC.

This clone was recorded many times. The chain couples TRBV6-6 to TRBJ2-1; 7 bases line up with TRBD1. CDR1 MNHNY and CDR2 SVGAGI come from the germline V gene (reference sequence). The CDR3 totals 15 residues. J lost 1 base, V lost 2 bases, and 2 bases had no gene match. CDR3 residues: CASSYDRASYNEQFF. CDR3 bases: TGTGCCAGCAGTTACGACAGGGCATCCTACAATGAGCAGTTCTTC.

At least ten counts were recorded for this clone. The chain carries TRBV20-1 and TRBJ2-5; D gene ambiguous. Germline V gene lookup returns CDR1 DFQATT and CDR2 SNEGSKA (reference sequence). V dropped 0 bases and J dropped 0 bases, with 11 bases sitting between them. CDR3 length equals 15 residues. The CDR3 sequence is CSARDLSSYQETQYF. DNA for the CDR3: TGCAGTGCTAGAGATCTGAGTTCGTACCAAGAGACCCAGTACTTC.

In its sample, this clone was seen many times. The chain employs TRBV24-1 and TRBJ1-5; D is perhaps TRBD1 (6 bases). Germline-derived CDR1 and CDR2 are KGHDR and SFDVKD. This CDR3 comprises 15 residues. V lost 4 bases to trimming and J lost 4 bases, with 13 bases between them. The CDR3: CATSEGRGSNQPQHF. Here the CDR3 DNA reads TGTGCCACCAGTGAAGGCAGGGGATCAAATCAGCCCCAGCATTTT.

The V call is TRBV30, the J call TRBJ2-7; possibly TRBD2 for D (6 bases). The V gene lost 1 base and the J gene lost 7 bases, with 20 bases spanning the gap. The CDR3 loop spans 15 amino acids. The germline V gene encodes CDR1 GTSNPN and CDR2 SVGIG (reference sequence). The DNA of the CDR3 is TGTGCCTGGAGTGCCCTTGGGTCGGCGGGAAGAGAGCAGTACTTC. Amino acid sequence: CAWSALGSAGREQYF. Looking up the rest from reference TRBV30 and TRBJ2-7 gives the full variable domain: SQTIHQWPATLVQPVGSPLSLECTVEGTSNPNLYWYRQAAGRGLQLLFYSVGIGQISSEVPQNLSASRPQDRQFILSSKKLLLSDSGFYLCAWSALGSAGREQYFGPGTRLTVT.

The J gene is TRBJ2-4, the V gene TRBV19; no reliable D call. V dropped 7 bases and J dropped 3 bases, with 10 bases sitting between them. CDR3 length equals 13 residues. The V gene's germline CDR1 is LNHDA and CDR2 SQIVND (reference sequence). In nucleotides, the CDR3 is TGTGCCAGTATGGCATCTAACAAAAACATTCAGTACTTC. Protein sequence: CASMASNKNIQYF.

This clone was observed at least ten times. The CDR3: CASSLVSGGGELFF. CDR3 coding DNA: TGCGCCAGCAGCTTGGTCAGCGGTGGCGGGGAGCTGTTTTTT. V gene TRBV5-1 combines with J gene TRBJ2-2, with TRBD2 as a possible D gene (5 bases). V was pared by 0 bases and J by 7 bases, with 10 bases between. The CDR3 runs 14 residues. Germline V lookup: CDR1 SGHRS, CDR2 YFSETQ.

J is TRBJ2-2 and V is TRBV5-5, with 9 bases aligning to TRBD2. After removal of 0 bases from V and 3 bases from J, the junction contained 0 bases not matched to a gene. The germline CDR1 and CDR2 sequences are SGHKS and YYEKEE (reference sequence). This CDR3 has 15 residues. This chain's CDR3 is CASSLGLADTGELFF. The CDR3 DNA follows: TGTGCCAGCAGCTTGGGACTAGCGGACACCGGGGAGCTGTTTTTT.

This clone was recorded many times. This sequence joins TRBV20-1 and TRBJ2-1; D is uncertain. Per the germline V gene, CDR1 is DFQATT and CDR2 is SNEGSKA (reference sequence). V gave up 0 bases and J gave up 6 bases, with 12 bases separating them. The CDR3 runs 14 residues. CDR3 bases: TGCAGTGCTAGAGATCTACGGGTAAGCAATGAGCAGTTCTTC. Amino acid sequence: CSARDLRVSNEQFF.

This clone was recorded only once. V gene TRBV7-9 combines with J gene TRBJ1-6; a weak D match, TRBD1 (5 bases). Trimming stripped 5 bases from V and 9 bases from J, with 14 bases between. This CDR3 region has 14 residues. Germline V gene lookup returns CDR1 SEHNR and CDR2 FQNEAQ (reference sequence). Here the CDR3 DNA reads TGTGCCAGCAGCGCAGGGACGGGTAGTTCACCCCTCCACTTT. Translation: CASSAGTGSSPLHF.

In this sample, this clone turned up many times. CDR3 amino acids: CSARGSAVTDTQYF. In DNA form, the CDR3 reads TGCAGTGCTAGAGGTTCAGCAGTAACAGATACGCAGTATTTT. The rearrangement links TRBV20-1 to TRBJ2-3; D unresolved. In germline, CDR1 is DFQATT, CDR2 SNEGSKA (reference sequence). The length of the CDR3 is 14 residues. The V gene lost 1 base and the J gene lost 3 bases, with 11 bases spanning the gap.

There are many counts of this clone. V is TRBV5-6 and J is TRBJ2-7, with TRBD2 matching 14 bases. CDR3 length equals 14 residues. V lost 5 bases to trimming and J lost 4 bases; unmatched junction nucleotides: 2. CDR1 and CDR2 (germline): SGHDT, YYEEEE. The CDR3 sequence is CASRGTSGGYEQYF. Here the CDR3 DNA reads TGTGCCAGCAGGGGGACTAGCGGGGGATACGAGCAGTACTTC.

The sample holds many counts of this clone. The chain couples TRBV19 to TRBJ2-3; 14 bases are shared with TRBD2. Unmatched junction bases numbered 8, after V lost 7 bases and J lost 5 bases. The CDR3 spans 16 residues. Germline CDR1 is LNHDA and CDR2 is SQIVND (reference sequence). CDR3 protein: CASMKTSGGALDTQYF. The CDR3 DNA is TGTGCCAGTATGAAGACTAGCGGGGGGGCCTTAGATACGCAGTATTTT.

This chain links TRBV19 with TRBJ1-4, with D unresolved. This CDR3 region has 10 residues. The ends were cut back, 7 bases at V and 14 bases at J, with 11 bases in the middle. Germline CDR1 and CDR2: LNHDA and SQIVND (reference sequence). CDR3 sequence: CASNMVRLFF. CDR3 coding DNA: TGTGCCAGTAATATGGTAAGGCTGTTTTTT.

The chain carries TRBV4-1 and TRBJ2-1, with 9 nucleotides matching TRBD1. The length of the CDR3 is 15 residues. Germline-derived CDR1 and CDR2 are MGHRA and YSYEKL. With 6 bases clipped from V and 8 bases from J, the junction kept 11 bases outside the gene matches. CDR3 region: CASRPWDRELDEQFF. The CDR3 region has the DNA TGCGCCAGCAGGCCCTGGGACAGGGAGTTGGATGAGCAGTTCTTC.

This clone has ten or more counts. The chain has TRBV11-2 and TRBJ2-5, with 8 bases lining up with TRBD2. Germline V gives CDR1 SGHAT, CDR2 FQNNGV. The CDR3 length is 15 residues. Trimming took 5 bases from V and 3 from J; bases not matched to a gene: 8. CDR3 residues: CASSPSGTRKETQYF. CDR3 coding DNA: TGTGCCAGCAGCCCCAGCGGGACTAGAAAAGAGACCCAGTACTTC. Complete variable domain (other parts from reference TRBV11-2 and TRBJ2-5): EAGVAQSPRYKIIEKRQSVAFWCNPISGHATLYWYQQILGQGPKLLIQFQNNGVVDDSQLPKDRFSAERLKGVDSTLKIQPAKLEDSAVYLCASSPSGTRKETQYFGPGTRLLVL.

The chain employs TRBV18 and TRBJ2-2; D unclear. The CDR3 has 17 residues. V was cut by 2 bases and J by 2 bases, with 15 bases left in between. Germline V CDR1 and CDR2: KGHSH, LQKENI. The CDR3 DNA reads TGTGCCAGCTCACCAGCCCTACCCCACGGAAACACCGGGGAGCTGTTTTTT. Translation: CASSPALPHGNTGELFF.

This clone was seen many times. The chain uses TRBV7-9 and TRBJ1-4; TRBD1 matches at 8 bases. The CDR3 has 14 residues. Germline V gene data show CDR1 as SEHNR and CDR2 as FQNEAQ (reference sequence). The trim removed 6 bases at V and 7 bases at J, leaving 7 bases unmatched. CDR3: CASRPTGEGEKLFF. In DNA, the CDR3 is TGTGCCAGCAGACCGACAGGGGAAGGTGAAAAACTGTTTTTT.

The chain recombines TRBV20-1 with TRBJ2-7; 7 bases are shared with TRBD2. The CDR3 extends over 14 amino acids. Unmatched junction bases numbered 6, after V lost 4 bases and J lost 0 bases. Germline values: CDR1 DFQATT, CDR2 SNEGSKA (reference sequence). CDR3 in DNA: TGCAGTGCTAAGGATGGCGGGAGCTCCTACGAGCAGTACTTC. Amino acid sequence: CSAKDGGSSYEQYF.

In its sample, this clone was seen many times. Other DNA sequences from this sample encode an identical CDR3 as well. The V gene is TRBV5-4, the J gene TRBJ1-4, with 9 bases that match TRBD1. Germline V gene lookup returns CDR1 SGHNT and CDR2 YYREEE (reference sequence). The length of the CDR3 is 14 residues. The V and J ends lost 3 bases and 7 bases, in that order; junction bases with no gene match: 4. In nucleotides, the CDR3 is TGTGCCAGCAGCTCACGGACAGGGGCTGAAAAACTGTTTTTT. Its protein is CASSSRTGAEKLFF. The entire variable domain, with the rest obtained from reference TRBV5-4 and TRBJ1-4, is as follows: ETGVTQSPTHLIKTRGQQVTLRCSSQSGHNTVSWYQQALGQGPQFIFQYYREEENGRGNFPPRFSGLQFPNYSSELNVNALELDDSALYLCASSSRTGAEKLFFGSGTQLSVL.

This clone was detected many times. The chain couples TRBV12-3 or TRBV12-4 to TRBJ2-2; D is uncertain. V was shortened by 3 bases and J by 8 bases, with 7 bases between the two germline ends. This CDR3 region has 12 residues. CDR3 sequence reads: CASSFSSGELFF. In nucleotides, the CDR3 is TGTGCCAGCAGTTTCTCGAGTGGGGAGCTGTTTTTT.

This clone was found a few times. The chain has TRBV12-3 or TRBV12-4 and TRBJ1-5, with unresolved D. Deletions cut 6 bases from V and 4 bases from J, with 13 bases between. The CDR3 covers 14 residues. The DNA for the CDR3 is TGTGCCAGCAGAAACCCCCATTGGAATCAGCCCCAGCATTTT. Its translation: CASRNPHWNQPQHF.

This clone appeared many times. The chain recombines TRBV7-9 with TRBJ1-4; D not certain. The V and J ends lost 5 bases and 7 bases respectively, with 8 bases between them. The CDR3 is 12 residues long. From germline, CDR1 is SEHNR and CDR2 FQNEAQ (reference sequence). Here the CDR3 reads CASSQTSEKLFF. The CDR3 DNA follows: TGTGCCAGCAGCCAGACCAGTGAAAAACTGTTTTTT.

This clone occurred a few times. The V call is TRBV28, the J call TRBJ2-3, with 10 bases aligning to TRBD2. CDR3 length: 15 residues. V was clipped by 3 bases and J by 2 bases; unmatched bases: 2. Germline values: CDR1 MDHEN, CDR2 SYDVKM. The CDR3 DNA is TGTGCCAGCAGTTTCAGCGGGAGGGCCACAGATACGCAGTATTTT. This encodes CASSFSGRATDTQYF. The entire variable domain, with the rest obtained from reference TRBV28 and TRBJ2-3, is as follows: DVKVTQSSRYLVKRTGEKVFLECVQDMDHENMFWYRQDPGLGLRLIYFSYDVKMKEKGDIPEGYSVSREKKERFSLILESASTNQTSMYLCASSFSGRATDTQYFGPGTRLTVL.

This clone was seen repeatedly, ten times or more. The chain couples TRBV5-4 to TRBJ1-2; no clear D gene. Trimming took 2 bases from V and 7 from J, leaving 15 bases between them. Germline CDR1 SGHNT, CDR2 YYREEE (reference sequence). The CDR3 loop spans 14 amino acids. The CDR3: CASSLGQKIVGYTF. CDR3 DNA: TGTGCCAGCAGCTTAGGCCAGAAAATCGTTGGCTACACCTTC.

This clone occurred many times. The chain has TRBV20-1 and TRBJ1-2, with D tentatively TRBD1 (5 bases). The germline gives CDR1 DFQATT, CDR2 SNEGSKA (reference sequence). The CDR3 has 12 residues. The V gene lost 6 bases and the J gene lost 6 bases, with 14 bases spanning the gap. The CDR3 loop reads CSADQGGDGYTF. The CDR3, as DNA: TGCAGTGCGGACCAGGGAGGCGATGGCTACACCTTC.

The chain links TRBV30 to TRBJ2-7; D tentatively reads TRBD1 or TRBD2 (5 bases each). The germline V gene has CDR1 GTSNPN and CDR2 SVGIG (reference sequence). V lost 3 bases and J lost 2, with 14 bases in between. This CDR3 contains 14 residues. The DNA for the CDR3 is TGTGCCTGGAGAGGGGAGAACCGTCCCTACGAGCAGTACTTC. It codes for CAWRGENRPYEQYF.

The table lists this clone with many counts. The chain is built from TRBV2 and TRBJ2-3; 9 bases are a match to TRBD2. The CDR3 loop spans 15 amino acids. Germline CDR1 SNHLY, CDR2 FYNNEI. V dropped 4 bases and J dropped 2; count of bases not matched to a gene: 4. CDR3: CASSGLAAFTDTQYF. Written as DNA, the CDR3 is TGTGCCAGCAGTGGACTAGCGGCCTTCACAGATACGCAGTATTTT.

Many counts were recorded for this clone. The chain recombines TRBV28 with TRBJ2-6; 8 bases match TRBD2. V dropped 5 bases and J dropped 1; count of bases not matched to a gene: 1. The CDR3 is made up of 15 amino acids. Germline CDR1 and CDR2: MDHEN and SYDVKM. CDR3 residues: CASSPGGSGANVLTF. In DNA form, the CDR3 reads TGTGCCAGCAGTCCGGGGGGGTCTGGGGCCAACGTCCTGACTTTC. Looking up the rest from reference TRBV28 and TRBJ2-6 gives the full variable domain: DVKVTQSSRYLVKRTGEKVFLECVQDMDHENMFWYRQDPGLGLRLIYFSYDVKMKEKGDIPEGYSVSREKKERFSLILESASTNQTSMYLCASSPGGSGANVLTFGAGSRLTVL.

The V and J genes are TRBV6-1 and TRBJ2-7; TRBD1 matches 9 bases. The CDR3 extends over 14 amino acids. The V gene's germline CDR1 is MNHNS and CDR2 SASEGT. V lost 3 bases to trimming and J lost 5 bases; unmatched junction nucleotides: 5. CDR3 sequence: CASSDRDRVNEQYF. The DNA for the CDR3 is TGTGCCAGCAGTGACCGGGACAGGGTCAACGAGCAGTACTTC.

This clone was recorded many times. The V gene is TRBV24-1, the J gene TRBJ1-5; 11 bases are shared with TRBD1. This CDR3 is built from 17 residues. The ends lost 3 bases at V and 3 bases at J; junction bases unmatched: 6. Per germline, CDR1 KGHDR and CDR2 SFDVKD. Here the CDR3 reads CATSDPDRGLLNQPQHF. CDR3 in DNA: TGTGCCACCAGTGATCCGGACAGGGGGCTCCTCAATCAGCCCCAGCATTTT.

This clone appeared many times. The rearrangement joins TRBV18 to TRBJ1-5; 9 positions agree with TRBD1. Germline-derived CDR1 and CDR2 are KGHSH and LQKENI. The CDR3 has 16 amino acids. The junction had 7 bases not matched to a gene; V was cut back by 3 bases and J by 4 bases. The DNA of the CDR3 is TGTGCCAGCTCACCCACAACAGGGGGCGTAAATCAGCCCCAGCATTTT. It translates to CASSPTTGGVNQPQHF.